A selection of T cell receptor beta chains follows, all from one sample in a study of PD-1 blockade in mismatch repair-deficient tumors. Measured with immunoSEQ multiplex PCR; TCRdb has only the in-frame clones, and not every one. The sample has over 15,000 clones, about 80% seen once. This material consisted of PBMCs, taken 4 weeks after starting pembrolizumab. The origin of the receptors is an adult with mismatch repair-deficient cancer. CDR3s include the opening cysteine and the closing phenylalanine or tryptophan. A D gene is named only where the DNA matches it firmly. The listing skips clone size in some rows; elsewhere it reads once, few, many or a size class.

size	D	V	J	DNA	CDR3
-	TRBD2	TRBV11-2	TRBJ2-7	TGTGCCAGCAGCCACCCGGGACTAGCTGCCTACGAGCAGTACTTC	CASSHPGLAAYEQYF
-	-	TRBV28	TRBJ1-2	TGTGCCAGCAGACCATCGAGCGGGACCTCCCCCGACTATGGCTACACCTTC	CASRPSSGTSPDYGYTF
-	-	TRBV27	TRBJ1-2	TGTGCCAGCAGTTCCCCTGACAGGAACTATGGCTACACCTTC	CASSSPDRNYGYTF
-	TRBD2	TRBV19	TRBJ2-7	TGTGCCAGTAGTATAAGCGGGATCAACGAGCAGTACTTC	CASSISGINEQYF
-	-	TRBV30	TRBJ1-2	TGTGCCTGGAGTCTCCCCGGAGGGTCGGGCTACACCTTC	CAWSLPGGSGYTF
-	TRBD2	TRBV27	TRBJ2-7	TGTGCCAGCAGTTTACGGGAGGGCCCCTACGAGCAGTACTTC	CASSLREGPYEQYF
-	-	TRBV15	TRBJ2-6	TGTGCCAATCCCCGGAGGGTTTTGGACCACTCTGGGGCCAACGTCCTGACTTTC	CANPRRVLDHSGANVLTF
once	TRBD1	TRBV6-5	TRBJ2-5	TGTGCCAGCAGTCCGACAGGGTACCAAGAGACCCAGTACTTC	CASSPTGYQETQYF
-	-	TRBV4-2	TRBJ2-1	TGTGCCAGCAGCCAAGAACTAGTAGTTCGGCGTGAGCAGTTCTTC	CASSQELVVRREQFF
-	-	TRBV28	TRBJ2-1	TGTGCCAGCCATAGCGGTAGCTCCTACAATGAGCAGTTCTTC	CASHSGSSYNEQFF
-	-	TRBV7-3	TRBJ2-3	TGTGCCAGCAGCCCCGGGACAAGCGGTGATACGCAGTATTTT	CASSPGTSGDTQYF
-	TRBD1	TRBV27	TRBJ2-2	TGTGCCAGCAGCCCCGGGACAGGGCTTAACGGGGAGCTGTTTTTT	CASSPGTGLNGELFF
-	-	TRBV11-2	TRBJ2-1	TGTGCCAGCAGCGGGGTTTCGCGGGACAATGAGCAGTTCTTC	CASSGVSRDNEQFF
-	-	TRBV7-9	TRBJ2-1	TGTGCCAGCAGCTTAAATCAGGGTGTGGATGAGCAGTTCTTC	CASSLNQGVDEQFF
few	-	TRBV2	TRBJ2-7	TGTGCCAGCAGTGTTGGCATCTACGAGCAGTACTTC	CASSVGIYEQYF
-	-	TRBV9	TRBJ2-2	TGTGCCAGCAGCGCATTAGCGGAGACCGGGGAGCTGTTTTTT	CASSALAETGELFF
-	-	TRBV2	TRBJ2-5	TGTGCCAGCAGTGGGGGGCGACAAGAGACCCAGTACTTC	CASSGGRQETQYF
few	-	TRBV2	TRBJ1-1	TGTGCCAGCAGTGAAGCGCTCGGGAGGGTGAACACTGAAGCTTTCTTT	CASSEALGRVNTEAFF
-	-	TRBV25-1	TRBJ2-6	TGTGCCAGCAGAGACTCCGGGACATTCGCCTCTGGGGCCAACGTCCTGACTTTC	CASRDSGTFASGANVLTF
-	-	TRBV5-4	TRBJ1-3	TGTGCCAGCAGCTGGGGAGGGAACACCATATATTTT	CASSWGGNTIYF
few	TRBD2	TRBV29-1	TRBJ2-7	TGCAGCGTTGGTCTCCCGGGAGGCGAGCAGTACTTC	CSVGLPGGEQYF
-	-	TRBV29-1	TRBJ1-1	TGCAGCGTTGTCTGGGGGCTGGTGGAAGCTTTCTTT	CSVVWGLVEAFF
-	-	TRBV2	TRBJ2-1	TGTGCCACCCGACTAGTCAATGAGCAGTTCTTC	CATRLVNEQFF
-	TRBD2	TRBV7-9	TRBJ2-1	TGTGCCAGCAGCCCCCCAAGCGGGAGGAGGAATGAGCAGTTCTTC	CASSPPSGRRNEQFF
-	-	TRBV7-9	TRBJ1-6	TGTGCCAGCAGCTGGGGCACGAGTGGGGCCTATAATTCACCCCTCCACTTT	CASSWGTSGAYNSPLHF
-	-	TRBV28	TRBJ2-7	TGTGCCAGCAGTTCGACGGGAACCCAGCTTTACGAGCAGTACTTC	CASSSTGTQLYEQYF
-	TRBD1	TRBV19	TRBJ2-3	TGTGCCAGTAGACAGGGGGGCACAGATACGCAGTATTTT	CASRQGGTDTQYF
-	TRBD1	TRBV29-1	TRBJ1-6	TGCAGCGTCTCAGGGGGCTCGTATAATTCACCCCTCCACTTT	CSVSGGSYNSPLHF
-	TRBD2	TRBV7-2	TRBJ2-7	TGTGCCAGCAGCTTAGAGGGCCTAGCGGGGACCCTGGGGCAGTACTTC	CASSLEGLAGTLGQYF
-	TRBD2	TRBV7-8	TRBJ2-3	TGTGCCAGCAGTCTCGGACTAGCGGGAGTGGATACGCAGTATTTT	CASSLGLAGVDTQYF
-	-	TRBV5-1	TRBJ2-1	TGCGCCAGCAGCCGGGACTCGACAGGGGAGCAGTTCTTC	CASSRDSTGEQFF
-	-	TRBV4-2	TRBJ1-2	TGTGCCAGCAGCCAGCGCGAGCGGGGTAACTATGGCTACACCTTC	CASSQRERGNYGYTF
once	-	TRBV21-1	TRBJ2-3	TGTGCCAGCAGCAAAGTTGGGGATATTGTTGGCAGGGGGCGTGGAGTAGATACGCAGTATTTT	CASSKVGDIVGRGRGVDTQYF
-	TRBD1	TRBV7-9	TRBJ1-4	TGTGCCAGCAGCCCCACAGGGGGCACAAATGAAAAACTGTTTTTT	CASSPTGGTNEKLFF
-	TRBD1	TRBV27	TRBJ1-2	TGTGCCAGCGGCTCGGGACAGGGGTTCTATGGCTACACCTTC	CASGSGQGFYGYTF
-	TRBD2	TRBV27	TRBJ2-2	TGTGCCAGCAGTTTAAGCCCTAGCGGGATTTTGTGGACCGGGGAGCTGTTTTTT	CASSLSPSGILWTGELFF
-	-	TRBV7-9	TRBJ1-2	TGTGCCAGCACCCATGGGAGACGTTTTGGCTACACCTTC	CASTHGRRFGYTF
-	-	TRBV6-5	TRBJ1-6	TGTGCCAGCAGTTACTCCATGGTAGTCGATAATTCACCCCTCCACTTT	CASSYSMVVDNSPLHF
-	TRBD1	TRBV18	TRBJ1-2	TGTGCCAGCTCATCGTTCACAGGGGACTATGGCTACACCTTC	CASSSFTGDYGYTF
-	-	TRBV2	TRBJ1-2	TGTGCCAGCACGGGGGACGTCAGCTATGGCTACACCTTC	CASTGDVSYGYTF
-	TRBD1	TRBV9	TRBJ1-1	TGTGCCAGCAGCGTAGGGGATGGGACAGTGAACACTGAAGCTTTCTTT	CASSVGDGTVNTEAFF
-	-	TRBV16	TRBJ2-7	TGTGCCAGCAGCCACCAGGGGGGCGGCACCTACGAGCAGTACTTC	CASSHQGGGTYEQYF
-	TRBD1	TRBV5-1	TRBJ1-2	TGCGCCAGCAGCTTGGGGACAGGGCGCTATGTCGAATATGGCTACACCTTC	CASSLGTGRYVEYGYTF
-	-	TRBV21-1	TRBJ1-5	TGTGCCAGCAGCAAAGAGCAGGACAATAGCAATCAGCCCCAGCATTTT	CASSKEQDNSNQPQHF
-	TRBD1	TRBV28	TRBJ1-5	TGTGCCAGCCTACGGGACAGGGGCGGAGGGCAGCCCCAGCATTTT	CASLRDRGGGQPQHF
-	-	TRBV5-1	TRBJ2-4	TGCGCCAGCAGCTTCCGCCCCGATGGAGACATTCAGTACTTC	CASSFRPDGDIQYF
-	TRBD1	TRBV15	TRBJ2-7	TGTGCCACCAGCAGCCCGGGACAGAGGGAGTACGAGCAGTACTTC	CATSSPGQREYEQYF
-	-	TRBV5-1	TRBJ2-5	TGCGCCAGCAGCTTGTTGACAGCTGAAGAGACCCAGTACTTC	CASSLLTAEETQYF
-	-	TRBV27	TRBJ2-5	TGTGCCAGCAGTCTAGGACAGAGCCAAGAGACCCAGTACTTC	CASSLGQSQETQYF
-	TRBD1	TRBV5-1	TRBJ2-5	TGCGCCAGCAGCCCGGGACAGAGACAAGAGACCCAGTACTTC	CASSPGQRQETQYF
-	-	TRBV6-1	TRBJ2-7	TGTGCCAGCAGTGAAATGGGCACCAGATACGAGCAGTACTTC	CASSEMGTRYEQYF
-	-	TRBV30	TRBJ2-2	TGTGCCTGTATCAGACAGTTGAACACCGGGGAGCTGTTTTTT	CACIRQLNTGELFF
once	-	TRBV27	TRBJ1-1	TGTGCCAGCAGTGCTGACACGCAGGCTGAAGCTTTCTTT	CASSADTQAEAFF
-	-	TRBV28	TRBJ1-2	TGTGCCAGCAGGGCATCCGATAACTATGGCTACACCTTC	CASRASDNYGYTF